These 31 T cell receptor beta chains were sequenced from one sample in a study of regulatory T cells in long-lasting Graves disease. Time point reported: persistent/refractory GD, antithyroid drugs over 5 years with positive TRAb. Extracted PBMC RNA gave rise to the TCR library. CDR3 regions were amplified by Arm-PCR using iRepertoire HTBI primers to build TCR beta libraries. TCRdb ran MiXCR on the multiplex PCR reads and lists one entry per CDR3 protein. The sample records 700,000 or so distinct CDR3 sequences, roughly 30% being singletons. This specimen was peripheral blood mononuclear cells (PBMCs), taken when the disease was refractory, from a patient treated with antithyroid drugs. These receptors all come from a female donor with Graves disease.

This chain joins TRBV20-1 and TRBJ2-7; 7 bases map to TRBD2. CDR1 is DFQATT, CDR2 SNEGSKA, per germline (reference sequence). The CDR3 has 13 residues. The ends lost 6 bases at V and 5 bases at J; junction bases unmatched: 10. Here the CDR3 DNA reads TGCAGTGCCAGGAGGCGGGAGTCTCACGAGCAGTACTTC. Its protein is CSARRRESHEQYF.

This clonotype was detected only a few times. The conserved phenylalanine or tryptophan is not found at the CDR3 terminus, so this likely reflects a read error. This chain joins TRBV28 and TRBJ1-1; D is possibly TRBD1 (6 bases). The length of the CDR3 is 15 residues. The V and J ends lost 3 bases and 2 bases respectively, with 13 bases between them. Germline V gene lookup returns CDR1 MDHEN and CDR2 SYDVKM. The CDR3 spells CASSFSDRRNTEAFL. CDR3 DNA sequence: TGTGCCAGCAGTTTTTCTGACAGGAGAAACACTGAAGCTTTCCTT.

This clonotype was detected a few times. This chain joins TRBV6-2 or TRBV6-3 and TRBJ1-2, with 10 bases lining up with TRBD1. Germline loops: CDR1 MNHEY, CDR2 SVGEGT. The J segment lost 4 bases and the V segment lost 5 bases, leaving 10 bases of the junction unmatched. The CDR3 is 16 amino acids. The CDR3 loop reads CASSEAPGQGGYGYTF. In DNA form, the CDR3 reads TGTGCCAGCAGTGAAGCCCCTGGACAGGGGGGCTATGGCTACACCTTC.

This clonotype was observed a single time. The chain employs TRBV6-1 and TRBJ2-2, with 8 bases that match TRBD1. CDR3 length equals 16 residues. V shed 6 bases, J shed 3 bases, and the junction held 9 bases outside the gene matches. Germline V lookup: CDR1 MNHNS, CDR2 SASEGT. The CDR3 is CASRRPPGGYTGELFF. The DNA for the CDR3 is TGTGCCAGCAGGAGACCCCCAGGGGGCTACACCGGGGAGCTGTTTTTT.

This clonotype was detected ten times or more. V usage is TRBV2 and J usage is TRBJ1-6; D ambiguous. The CDR3 is 14 residues long. V was trimmed by 5 bases and J by 5 bases, leaving 10 bases between them. Germline CDR1 and CDR2: SNHLY and FYNNEI. The CDR3 loop reads CASSSGSDNSPLHF. The DNA of the CDR3 is TGTGCCAGCAGTTCGGGGTCAGATAATTCACCCCTCCACTTT.

The chain couples TRBV27 to TRBJ2-7, with no clear D. This CDR3 is built from 15 residues. In germline, CDR1 is MNHEY, CDR2 SMNVEV (reference sequence). Trimming removed 3 bases at V and 0 bases at J, with 12 bases between. CDR3 residues: CASSFLTAHSYEQYF. For the CDR3, the DNA is TGTGCCAGCAGTTTTCTAACTGCGCACTCCTACGAGCAGTACTTC.

About this clonotype: Possible read error: a much larger clone is one base away. The chain couples TRBV5-6 to TRBJ2-7, with 7 bases fitting TRBD2. The CDR3 consists of 13 residues. The V segment lost 4 bases and the J segment 0 bases; nucleotides outside the gene matches: 1. Germline V gives CDR1 SGHDT, CDR2 YYEEEE. CDR3 nucleotide sequence: TGTGCCAGCAGCGGGGACTACTCCTACGAGCAGTACTTC. Translated, it gives CASSGDYSYEQYF.

The rearrangement uses TRBV30 and TRBJ2-7; 8 bases map to TRBD1. Germline V gene data show CDR1 as GTSNPN and CDR2 as SVGIG (reference sequence). CDR3 length: 13 residues. With V trimmed by 2 bases and J by 4 bases, 4 bases remained unmatched. CDR3 bases: TGTGCCTGGAGTATCGGACAGGGATACGAGCAGTACTTC. It yields the protein CAWSIGQGYEQYF.

Concerning this clonotype: Being one base from a much bigger clone, this may be a read error. The chain is built from TRBV2 and TRBJ2-7, with D unresolved. Germline V gene data show CDR1 as SNHLY and CDR2 as FYNNEI. The CDR3 runs 11 residues. V lost 4 bases and J 3 bases, leaving 4 bases between the germline ends. The CDR3 DNA follows: TGTGCCAGCAGTGCCGACTACGAGCAGTACTTC. Translating it yields CASSADYEQYF. Variable domain in full (rest from reference TRBV2 and TRBJ2-7): EPEVTQTPSHQVTQMGQEVILRCVPISNHLYFYWYRQILGQKVEFLVSFYNNEISEKSEIFDDQFSVERPDGSNFTLKIRSTKLEDSAMYFCASSADYEQYFGPGTRLTVT.

This rearrangement joins TRBV7-9 to TRBJ2-5, with 7 bases that match TRBD2. V trimming: 3 bases; J trimming: 1 base; junction bases outside the gene matches: 8. This CDR3 is built from 16 residues. From germline, CDR1 is SEHNR and CDR2 FQNEAQ (reference sequence). The CDR3 loop is CASSFRMGGGQETQYF. In nucleotides, the CDR3 is TGTGCCAGCAGCTTCAGGATGGGGGGGGGCCAAGAGACCCAGTACTTC. Based on the CDR3 plus reference TRBV7-9 and TRBJ2-5, the full variable domain is DTGVSQNPRHKITKRGQNVTFRCDPISEHNRLYWYRQTLGQGPEFLTYFQNEAQLEKSRLLSDRFSAERPKGSFSTLEIQRTEQGDSAMYLCASSFRMGGGQETQYFGPGTRLLVL.

This clonotype came up many times. The chain employs TRBV6-1 and TRBJ2-7; TRBD2 matches 10 bases. Germline V gives CDR1 MNHNS, CDR2 SASEGT. The CDR3 contains 17 residues. The V and J ends lost 1 base and 3 bases, in that order; junction bases with no gene match: 9. The CDR3 sequence is CASSEGAGGFGVYEQYF. The CDR3 nucleotides are TGTGCCAGCAGTGAAGGAGCGGGAGGGTTTGGGGTCTACGAGCAGTACTTC.

The sample holds a few counts of this clonotype. V gene TRBV10-3 combines with J gene TRBJ2-7, with a tentative D call TRBD1 (7 bases). The CDR3 has 14 amino acids. Trimming took off 4 bases at V and 3 bases at J, with 13 bases between the two ends. The germline V gene has CDR1 ENHRY and CDR2 SYGVKD. The CDR3 DNA reads TGTGCCATCAGTGCCTCAGGGGGAGGCTACGAGCAGTACTTC. It yields the protein CAISASGGGYEQYF.

This clonotype has only a few counts. The gene calls are TRBV28 and TRBJ1-2, with D unresolved. Germline V gene lookup returns CDR1 MDHEN and CDR2 SYDVKM. Trimming removed 4 bases from V and 2 bases from J, with 11 bases in between. CDR3 length: 14 residues. CDR3 DNA: TGTGCCAGCAGTTCCTCTTCTAGAAACTATGGCTACACCTTC. This gives the protein CASSSSSRNYGYTF.

V usage is TRBV14 and J usage is TRBJ1-1; 7 bases are a match to TRBD1. Germline CDR1 SGHDN, CDR2 FVKESK. CDR3 length: 14 residues. With 1 base clipped from V and 11 bases from J, the junction kept 10 bases outside the gene matches. The CDR3: CASSQVNRGMKAFF. The CDR3 DNA reads as TGTGCCAGCAGCCAAGTAAACAGGGGTATGAAGGCTTTCTTT.

This clonotype was counted between two and nine times. This chain links TRBV2 with TRBJ2-3, with 7 bases fitting TRBD2. This CDR3 contains 15 residues. V lost 5 bases to trimming and J lost 3 bases; unmatched junction nucleotides: 8. Germline loops: CDR1 SNHLY, CDR2 FYNNEI. The CDR3 DNA reads as TGTGCCAGCAGTACGCCTCACGGGAGGACAGATACGCAGTATTTT. It specifies CASSTPHGRTDTQYF.

This clonotype was seen many times. The V call is TRBV28, the J call TRBJ1-5; TRBD1 is a possible D gene (6 bases). Trimming took 5 bases from V and 5 from J, leaving 22 bases between them. The CDR3 has 17 amino acids. Germline values: CDR1 MDHEN, CDR2 SYDVKM. CDR3 loop: CASSLPRTAAGHQPQHF. DNA of the CDR3: TGTGCCAGCAGTCTTCCGAGGACAGCTGCAGGGCATCAGCCCCAGCATTTT.

The chain carries TRBV11-2 and TRBJ2-2, with unresolved D. The CDR3 has 16 amino acids. V lost 1 base to trimming and J lost 7 bases, with 16 bases between them. From germline, CDR1 is SGHAT and CDR2 FQNNGV. CDR3 sequence: CASSLVVTAFGGELFF. DNA for the CDR3: TGTGCCAGCAGCTTAGTCGTAACGGCGTTCGGCGGGGAGCTGTTTTTT.

This clonotype was seen ten or more times. The chain uses TRBV12-3 or TRBV12-4 and TRBJ1-1; 9 nucleotides agree with TRBD1. The CDR3 is 16 amino acids. Trimming removed 5 bases from V and 0 bases from J; junction bases left unmatched: 7. For the CDR3, the DNA is TGTGCCAGCAGTCTCGGACAGGGGCCTATGAACACTGAAGCTTTCTTT. Translated: CASSLGQGPMNTEAFF.

This CDR3 is CSARGANTEAFF. The CDR3 DNA is TGCAGTGCTAGGGGCGCGAACACTGAAGCTTTCTTT. This sequence joins TRBV20-1 and TRBJ1-1; no clear D. Deletions cut 3 bases from V and 1 base from J, with 6 bases between. Germline V gene sequence: CDR1 DFQATT, CDR2 SNEGSKA (reference sequence). This CDR3 has 12 amino acids.

The gene calls are TRBV9 and TRBJ1-2; 8 bases are shared with TRBD1. The CDR3 runs to 15 residues. The J segment lost 3 bases and the V segment lost 4 bases, leaving 8 bases of the junction unmatched. Per germline, CDR1 SGDLS and CDR2 YYNGEE. The CDR3 DNA is TGTGCCAGCAGCTTCTCAACAGGGGGTGACTATGGCTACACCTTC. Protein: CASSFSTGGDYGYTF.

This clonotype was seen once. A much larger clonotype is one base distant, so this may be a read error. This sequence joins TRBV2 and TRBJ1-5; possible D gene TRBD1, 6 bases. The CDR3 sequence is 17 residues long. Germline assignment: CDR1 SNHLY and CDR2 FYNNEI. CDR3 residues: CVSKGGRMGGAGQPQHF. CDR3 nucleotides: TGTGTCAGCAAAGGCGGTAGGATGGGGGGCGCGGGGCAGCCCCAGCATTTT.

This clonotype was found a few times. This CDR3 reads CSASAGSNQPQHF. CDR3 DNA: TGCAGTGCTAGTGCGGGGAGCAATCAGCCCCAGCATTTT. The genes are TRBV20-1 and TRBJ1-5; D call uncertain. Germline V lookup: CDR1 DFQATT, CDR2 SNEGSKA (reference sequence). Trimming took 3 bases from V and 1 from J, leaving 7 bases between them. The CDR3 length is 13 residues.

This clonotype appeared a single time. The CDR3 sequence is CASSLDSHGSYEQYF. The CDR3 nucleotides read TGTGCCAGCAGCTTAGACAGCCATGGCTCCTACGAGCAGTACTTC. J is TRBJ2-7 and V is TRBV11-2; D is unclear. The CDR3 length is 15 residues. Germline V gene sequence: CDR1 SGHAT, CDR2 FQNNGV. With 0 bases removed from V and 0 bases from J, the gap between germline ends came to 9 bases. Filled out from reference TRBV11-2 and TRBJ2-7, the complete variable domain reads EAGVAQSPRYKIIEKRQSVAFWCNPISGHATLYWYQQILGQGPKLLIQFQNNGVVDDSQLPKDRFSAERLKGVDSTLKIQPAKLEDSAVYLCASSLDSHGSYEQYFGPGTRLTVT.

There are a few counts of this clonotype. The rearrangement links TRBV6-5 to TRBJ1-6; maybe TRBD1 (6 bases). Trimming removed 0 bases from V and 9 bases from J, with 12 bases in between. The CDR3 runs 15 residues. Germline CDR1 reads MNHEY; CDR2 reads SVGAGI. For the CDR3, the DNA is TGTGCCAGCAGTTACTCGATCAGGGGAGCTTCACCCCTCCACTTT. Protein: CASSYSIRGASPLHF.

This clonotype occurred many times. The chain couples TRBV6-1 to TRBJ1-2, with 7 nucleotides matching TRBD1. Looked up from germline, CDR1 is MNHNS and CDR2 is SASEGT. The CDR3 runs to 17 residues. V lost 5 bases, J lost 4 bases, and 16 bases stayed unmatched. The CDR3 region has the DNA TGTGCCAGCAGTATCCGGGACAGTCCTCAAGCACCCTATGGCTACACCTTC. This encodes CASSIRDSPQAPYGYTF.

The chain combines TRBV12-5 with TRBJ1-1, with unresolved D. V dropped 1 base and J dropped 5 bases, with 8 bases sitting between them. CDR1 is LGHNT and CDR2 is FRNRAP in the germline V gene. This CDR3 region has 13 residues. CDR3 sequence reads: CASGLDQVTEAFF. CDR3 DNA: TGTGCTAGTGGTTTGGATCAGGTGACTGAAGCTTTCTTT.

V gene TRBV7-9 combines with J gene TRBJ2-5; D is unresolved. The CDR3 is 14 residues long. V dropped 1 base and J dropped 5 bases, with 11 bases sitting between them. The germline CDR1 and CDR2 sequences are SEHNR and FQNEAQ (reference sequence). The DNA for the CDR3 is TGTGCCAGCAGCTTAGGTGAAGGGCAGGAGACCCAGTACTTC. It yields the protein CASSLGEGQETQYF.

This clonotype was counted many times. V gene TRBV12-3 or TRBV12-4 combines with J gene TRBJ1-2, with D possibly TRBD1 on 6 matching bases. CDR3 length equals 12 residues. V was pared by 6 bases and J by 5 bases, with 10 bases between. This chain's CDR3 is CASSSQGYGYTF. CDR3 DNA sequence: TGTGCCAGCAGCAGTCAGGGGTATGGCTACACCTTC.

Only a few counts were recorded for this clonotype. The chain recombines TRBV29-1 with TRBJ1-2; no clear D gene. Germline lookup yields CDR1 SQVTM and CDR2 ANQGSEA. The length of the CDR3 is 13 residues. V was clipped by 8 bases and J by 8 bases, with 21 bases between them. CDR3 sequence reads: CSTRTTTAQGYTF. CDR3 coding DNA: TGCAGCACCCGCACCACAACCGCCCAGGGCTACACCTTC.

The V call is TRBV2, the J call TRBJ1-4; 9 bases match TRBD1. Trimming removed 3 bases from V and 0 bases from J; junction bases left unmatched: 8. The CDR3 length is 18 residues. Germline V gene data show CDR1 as SNHLY and CDR2 as FYNNEI. This CDR3 reads CASSDILTGGATNEKLFF. In DNA form, the CDR3 reads TGTGCCAGCAGTGATATCCTCACAGGGGGCGCAACTAATGAAAAACTGTTTTTT.

CDR3 in amino acids: CASRTGLNSPLHF. The CDR3 DNA sequence: TGTGCCAGCAGAACAGGGTTAAATTCACCCCTCCACTTT. The rearrangement links TRBV2 to TRBJ1-6; tentatively, D is TRBD1 (6 bases). The CDR3 has 13 residues. Germline CDR1 reads SNHLY; CDR2 reads FYNNEI. Trimming pared 6 bases from V and 7 bases from J, leaving 10 bases between.